This TCR beta chain was profiled in a study of cytomegalovirus exposure and HLA in healthy donors. Broader study findings: A later analysis linked a missense DCLRE1C variant to TCR beta V- and J-gene trimming. A few of the chains that were CMV-associated were confirmed in vitro to be specific for CMV antigens.

The PCR used 60 Vbeta and 13 Jbeta primers. Using immunoSEQ multiplex PCR, the repertoire was profiled, and TCRdb retains in-frame clones only, with some absent. The sample has 110,000 to 150,000 clones; 80% to 85% are singletons. Turning to this clone: Its specificity is unknown.

The germline CDR1 and CDR2 sequences are LGHNA and YNFKEQ. Between the trimmed V and J ends, which lost 1 base and 6 bases, there was a span of 27 bases. This CDR3 contains 19 residues. Sequenced sample: PBMCs. The sequence was obtained from a male donor in good health and CMV-seronegative. The chain recombines TRBV4-2 with TRBJ1-1; possible D gene TRBD1, 5 bases. The CDR3 is CASSQGSFRSAPKGSEAFF. In DNA form, the CDR3 reads TGTGCCAGCAGCCAAGGGAGTTTTCGATCTGCTCCCAAGGGGTCTGAAGCTTTCTTT.